This T cell receptor beta chain was sequenced in a study of T cell changes during pregnancy in multiple sclerosis. Produced via immunoSEQ multiplex PCR; TCRdb's table is partial and in-frame only. The data show roughly 61,000 clones, 93% seen once. The CDR3 spans 13 residues. Germline V CDR1 and CDR2: MNHNY, SVGAGI (reference sequence). Losses at the gene ends were 5 bases for V and 6 bases for J; bases not matched to a gene: 6. This chain links TRBV6-6 with TRBJ1-1, with 7 bases fitting TRBD1. The source is a female donor with multiple sclerosis, enrolled in a pregnancy study. Material: peripheral blood, obtained after pregnancy. CDR3 DNA sequence: TGTGCCAGCAGTCCGACAGGGATTGCTGAAGCTTTCTTT. Protein sequence: CASSPTGIAEAFF.